The 11 T cell receptor beta chains in this list originate from one sample, sequenced in a study of patients and donors after allogeneic stem cell transplantation. TCRdb ran MiXCR on the RT-PCR reads and lists one entry per CDR3 protein. Of 920,000 or so distinct CDR3 sequences in the sample, more than 15% were seen once. The material sequenced was blood, either unsorted or a sorted T cell fraction (not recorded which). The receptors come from a human donor who was either an allogeneic HSCT recipient or a stem cell or donor lymphocyte infusion donor (not recorded which). It is not recorded whose cells these are; they may come from a transplant donor.

This sequence joins TRBV27 and TRBJ1-5, with D uncertain. Trimming stripped 2 bases from V and 7 bases from J, with 15 bases between. The CDR3 totals 15 residues. Germline values: CDR1 MNHEY, CDR2 SMNVEV (reference sequence). The CDR3 region has the DNA TGTGCCAGCAGTTTAAGGCCGCCTGGTGGGCAGCCCCAGCATTTT. Protein product: CASSLRPPGGQPQHF.

This chain connects TRBV7-8 to TRBJ2-7; the match to TRBD2 covers 7 bases. The CDR3 contains 15 residues. With V trimmed by 0 bases and J by 2 bases, 4 bases remained unmatched. Germline loops: CDR1 SGHVS, CDR2 FQNEAQ. Here the CDR3 DNA reads TGTGCCAGCAGCTTAGCGGGGGGGTGGACCTACGAGCAGTACTTC. It translates to CASSLAGGWTYEQYF.

This clonotype has just a few counts. The genes are TRBV5-1 and TRBJ2-3; the match to TRBD1 covers 12 bases. Trimming at V came to 5 bases and at J to 6 bases, leaving 13 bases not matched to a gene. CDR3 size: 17 residues. The V gene's germline CDR1 is SGHRS and CDR2 YFSETQ. CDR3 DNA: TGCGCCAGCAGTTTAATTACCGGGACAGGGGGCAAGGATACGCAGTATTTT. This codes for CASSLITGTGGKDTQYF.

The rearrangement joins TRBV7-8 to TRBJ2-5; the D is unclear. From germline, CDR1 is SGHVS and CDR2 FQNEAQ. CDR3 length: 13 amino acids. V was shortened by 1 base and J by 12 bases, with 15 bases between the two germline ends. In DNA, the CDR3 is TGTGCCAGCAGCTTAGGCAGAATTAGTTACGAGTACTTC. This encodes CASSLGRISYEYF.

The chain is built from TRBV6-1 and TRBJ1-2; 9 bases fit TRBD1. The V segment lost 5 bases and the J segment 6 bases; nucleotides outside the gene matches: 10. CDR3 length equals 15 residues. Looked up from germline, CDR1 is MNHNS and CDR2 is SASEGT. The CDR3, as DNA: TGTGCCAGCAGTCGGAGTTGGGGACAGGGTGATGGCTACACCTTC. Its translation: CASSRSWGQGDGYTF.

The chain joins TRBV24-1 to TRBJ1-2; weak D call: TRBD1 (6 bases). CDR1 and CDR2 from the germline V gene are KGHDR and SFDVKD. There are 15 residues in the CDR3. With 5 bases removed from V and 4 bases from J, the gap between germline ends came to 16 bases. The CDR3 DNA sequence: TGTGCCACCAGTGCGGGGGGGACACGTCTCTATGGCTACACCTTC. It specifies CATSAGGTRLYGYTF.

The chain joins TRBV20-1 to TRBJ2-1, with 7 nucleotides matching TRBD2. CDR3 length equals 13 residues. The germline V gene encodes CDR1 DFQATT and CDR2 SNEGSKA (reference sequence). V trimming: 0 bases; J trimming: 7 bases; junction bases outside the gene matches: 3. The CDR3 loop reads CSARDGTKNEQFF. CDR3 DNA sequence: TGCAGTGCTAGAGACGGGACTAAGAATGAGCAGTTCTTC.

The chain uses TRBV7-3 and TRBJ2-1, with unresolved D. Between the trimmed V and J ends, which lost 4 bases and 3 bases, there was a span of 10 bases. The CDR3 consists of 14 residues. Germline CDR1 is SGHTA and CDR2 is FQGTGA. As DNA, the CDR3 is TGTGCCAGCAGCTCGTTTCCCGGCTACAATGAGCAGTTCTTC. Amino acid sequence: CASSSFPGYNEQFF.

The chain carries TRBV29-1 and TRBJ1-1; no clear D. CDR1 is SQVTM and CDR2 is ANQGSEA in the germline V gene. V gave up 3 bases and J gave up 11 bases, with 7 bases separating them. The CDR3 contains 9 residues. CDR3 loop: CSVDGGAFF. CDR3 sequence (DNA): TGCAGCGTTGACGGTGGGGCTTTCTTT. Full variable domain (outside the CDR3, taken from reference TRBV29-1 and TRBJ1-1): SAVISQKPSRDICQRGTSLTIQCQVDSQVTMMFWYRQQPGQSLTLIATANQGSEATYESGFVIDKFPISRPNLTFSTLTVSNMSPEDSSIYLCSVDGGAFFGQGTRLTVV.

The table lists this clonotype with many counts. This chain connects TRBV12-3 or TRBV12-4 to TRBJ1-1; no definite D call. V lost 3 bases, J lost 0 bases, and 14 bases lay in between. This CDR3 is 16 amino acids long. DNA of the CDR3: TGTGCCAGCAGTTTGTCTAAACCAAGAATGAACACTGAAGCTTTCTTT. Amino acids: CASSLSKPRMNTEAFF.

The chain is built from TRBV12-3 or TRBV12-4 and TRBJ2-1; 10 bases match TRBD1. There are 13 residues in the CDR3. The junction had 8 bases not matched to a gene; V was cut back by 10 bases and J by 8 bases. The CDR3 region is CATAGQGMHEQFF. As DNA, the CDR3 is TGTGCCACCGCGGGACAGGGGATGCATGAGCAGTTCTTC.